This note documents a single TCR beta chain sequence. In its sample, this clone was seen once. The clone's antigen remains unknown. No much larger clone exists at a distance of one base, and base qualities are not known. The data originate from a study of T cell responses to AZD1222 COVID-19 vaccine (dated by TCRdb to the early 2020s). With respect to the entire study: AZD1222 recipients with second doses at about 4 weeks or about 12 weeks were pooled, because spike-specific TCR depth and breadth did not differ between schedules. TCR sequencing covered approximately 230 trial participants: 207 given two doses of AZD1222 and about 26 given two doses of MenACWY control vaccine. Enrollment into the trials was organized by age into subgroups of 18-55, 56-69 and 70-plus years, and those subgroups contained approximately 150, 30 and 60 TCR-sequenced participants, respectively. General study outcomes and caveats: Nearly half of unique spike-specific TCRs reportedly recognized epitopes outside regions mutated in the B.1.351 and B.1.1.7 variants. Only six AZD1222 recipients were SARS-CoV-2 seropositive at baseline, limiting conclusions about previously exposed vaccinees. Most participants were white British and females outnumbered males, and the authors suggested that clonal diversity may have been underestimated. In the small 56-69-year group, the increase in depth fell short of significance, most likely because of low power. Because no day 14 peak-response samples were available, repertoires were characterized only after the peak T cell response. After two AZD1222 doses, both the breadth and the depth of spike-specific TCRs were significantly higher than at day 0 and than in MenACWY recipients. CD4 TCRs associated with the vaccine covered the entire spike protein, and the dominant responses were in regions 160-218 and 743-854.

CDR1 is given as SGHKS and CDR2 as YYEKEE, both from the germline V gene (reference sequence). V loses 4 bases of germline sequence and J loses 8 bases, and the interval between the two ends is 15 bases. The CDR3 holds 13 amino acids from the cysteine to the phenylalanine. Only the CDR3 DNA stays, 39 bases, in frame from base 1. The CDR3 regions of human TCRbeta chains were analyzed by immunosequencing. Regarding the original processing steps: Repertoire TCRs were checked for matches against a reference library of SARS-CoV-2-specific TCRs that had been generated using the MIRA antigen-specificity platform. Breadth was defined as the fraction of unique TCRs that were SARS-CoV-2-associated, and depth was defined as the fraction of total T cells that were SARS-CoV-2-associated. Using the MIRA data, every spike-specific TCR was mapped to the spike region that the TCR reacted to and assigned to either a CD4 or a CD8 class. Log10-transformed breadth and depth values were compared by one-way ANOVA with Sidak's multiple comparisons tests. TCRdb holds this immuneACCESS table with in-frame rearrangements only. Some clones are missing; in checked studies, unresolved V genes explain under half, and the rest has no known cause. V and J calls and clone size follow that table, whereas D and trimming were derived from the DNA. This sample lists about 170,000 clones; about 89% were detected once. The top ten constitute 1.5% to 2% of the sample.

This sample's time point label indicates: baseline before first vaccination. Samples from vaccinated people were obtained from the UK trials COV001 and COV002, which included a single-blind randomized controlled phase 2/3 trial of AZD1222 (ChAdOx1 nCoV-19) in healthy adults. For TCRbeta chain sequencing, PBMC samples were collected from trial participants at day 0 and at day 28 after the second dose. The chain is assembled from TRBV5-5 and TRBJ1-2, with TRBD1 as a weak D call on 5 bases. This specimen consisted of peripheral blood, obtained on day 0 of AZD1222 vaccination. The clonotype originates from an adult in good health. The CDR3 region: CASSRDSGRGYTF. The sequenced DNA: TGTGCCAGCAGCCGGGACTCCGGACGAGGCTACACCTTC.